What follows are 5 T cell receptor beta chains derived from one specimen sequenced in a study of beta chain features in type 1 diabetes. Reverse transcription of all isolated RNA meant that expressed TCRB transcripts were sequenced. Data came from immunoSEQ multiplex PCR; TCRdb stores just in-frame clones and leaves some out. This repertoire shows fewer than 350,000 clones, around a fifth found once; its top ten account for approximately 0.043%. The sample comprised naive CD4+ T cells from blood. The source is a woman between 18 and 30 years old in good health.

A few counts support this clone. The chain combines TRBV5-4 with TRBJ1-1; possible D gene TRBD1, 6 bases. Germline CDR1 and CDR2: SGHNT and YYREEE (reference sequence). V lost 7 bases to trimming and J lost 11 bases, with 24 bases between them. This CDR3 region has 14 residues. The CDR3 loop is CASDSPGRDTRAFF. In DNA, the CDR3 is TGTGCCAGCGACTCGCCGGGCCGGGACACTCGGGCTTTCTTT.

The table lists this clone with a few counts. The rearrangement links TRBV19 to TRBJ1-5; 7 bases are a match to TRBD1. Trimming at V came to 6 bases and at J to 4 bases, leaving 6 bases not matched to a gene. The CDR3 contains 14 residues. Looked up from germline, CDR1 is LNHDA and CDR2 is SQIVND (reference sequence). This CDR3 is CASSQTGRNQPQHF. The CDR3 DNA reads as TGTGCCAGTAGCCAGACAGGGAGGAATCAGCCCCAGCATTTT.

This clone occurred a few times. The V call is TRBV11-2, the J call TRBJ2-3, with D possibly TRBD2 on 6 matching bases. V lost 0 bases, J lost 6 bases, and 13 bases lay in between. The CDR3 covers 15 residues. Per germline, CDR1 SGHAT and CDR2 FQNNGV. This CDR3 is CASSLDGTRRDTQYF. CDR3 coding DNA: TGTGCCAGCAGCTTAGACGGGACTCGGCGGGATACGCAGTATTTT.

This rearrangement joins TRBV4-3 to TRBJ1-1; D gene ambiguous. Germline V lookup: CDR1 LGHNA, CDR2 YSLEER. Trimming pared 0 bases from V and 6 bases from J, leaving 11 bases between. The CDR3 has 14 residues. The CDR3 loop reads CASSQDLGSAEAFF. DNA for the CDR3: TGCGCCAGCAGCCAAGATCTGGGGAGTGCTGAAGCTTTCTTT.

V gene TRBV5-1 combines with J gene TRBJ2-6, with D uncertain. Germline CDR1 SGHRS, CDR2 YFSETQ. The CDR3 consists of 13 residues. V dropped 3 bases and J dropped 4 bases, with 5 bases sitting between them. The CDR3 region has the DNA TGCGCCAGCAGCTACACAGGGGCCAACGTCCTGACTTTC. It is translated as CASSYTGANVLTF.